Each of the 26 T cell receptor beta chains below was sequenced from the same sample in a study of T cell responses to AZD1222 COVID-19 vaccine. Clones were sequenced by immunoSEQ multiplex PCR, and TCRdb holds only the in-frame ones, with some missing. The top ten hold roughly 9.2% of the sample, which has 110,000 or so clones, around 90% seen once. This specimen consisted of peripheral blood, obtained on day 0 of AZD1222 vaccination. These receptors all stem from an adult in good health.

The rearrangement uses TRBV18 and TRBJ2-1, with D perhaps assigned TRBD1 or TRBD2 (7 bases each). The CDR3 consists of 17 residues. The germline CDR1 and CDR2 sequences are KGHSH and LQKENI. Trimming left V 0 bases short and J 10 bases short, with 22 bases between. CDR3 region: CASSPPREGQTYPEQFF. The CDR3 DNA is TGTGCCAGCTCACCACCGAGGGAGGGACAGACATACCCGGAGCAGTTCTTC.

This clone has a handful of counts. The chain combines TRBV5-1 with TRBJ2-5; D is perhaps TRBD1 (6 bases). The germline CDR1 and CDR2 sequences are SGHRS and YFSETQ. Deletions cut 3 bases from V and 2 bases from J, with 11 bases between. The CDR3 is 14 amino acids. The CDR3: CASSSTGAQETQYF. DNA of the CDR3: TGCGCCAGCAGCTCGACAGGCGCTCAAGAGACCCAGTACTTC.

J is TRBJ1-2 and V is TRBV11-2; TRBD1 agrees at 10 bases. The CDR3 totals 13 residues. V lost 5 bases, J lost 8 bases, and 5 bases stayed unmatched. The germline gives CDR1 SGHAT, CDR2 FQNNGV. CDR3 sequence (DNA): TGTGCCAGCAGCCCGGACAGGGGGTACGGCTACACCTTC. It is translated as CASSPDRGYGYTF.

The chain uses TRBV12-3 or TRBV12-4 and TRBJ1-3, with D unclear. V gave up 10 bases and J gave up 0 bases, with 7 bases separating them. This CDR3 region has 12 residues. Written as DNA, the CDR3 is TGTGCCACCTCAGACTCTGGAAACACCATATATTTT. Translating gives CATSDSGNTIYF.

In nucleotides, the CDR3 is TGTGCCAGCAGATCCGGCCCCGCGGCCGGGTACGAGCAGTACTTC. Its protein is CASRSGPAAGYEQYF. V gene TRBV7-2 combines with J gene TRBJ2-7; D is unresolved. Trimming removed 6 bases at V and 4 bases at J, with 19 bases between. CDR3 length: 15 amino acids. Germline V gene sequence: CDR1 SGHTA, CDR2 FQGNSA.

V usage is TRBV25-1 and J usage is TRBJ1-1; tentatively, D is TRBD1 (5 bases). Germline V CDR1 and CDR2: MGHDK, SYGVNS. The CDR3 has 13 residues. The ends were cut back, 7 bases at V and 5 bases at J, with 14 bases in the middle. The CDR3 sequence is CASKRGGRTEAFF. CDR3 nucleotide sequence: TGTGCCAGCAAGAGGGGAGGAAGGACTGAAGCTTTCTTT. Full variable domain (outside the CDR3, taken from reference TRBV25-1 and TRBJ1-1): EADIYQTPRYLVIGTGKKITLECSQTMGHDKMYWYQQDPGMELHLIHYSYGVNSTEKGDLSSESTVSRIRTEHFPLTLESARPSHTSQYLCASKRGGRTEAFFGQGTRLTVV.

V is TRBV5-1 and J is TRBJ1-6; D gene ambiguous. The germline V gene has CDR1 SGHRS and CDR2 YFSETQ. This CDR3 region has 13 residues. Trimming removed 2 bases from V and 8 bases from J, with 8 bases in between. CDR3 residues: CASSFGLDSPLHF. CDR3 nucleotides: TGCGCCAGCAGCTTCGGGTTGGATTCACCCCTCCACTTT. Using reference TRBV5-1 and TRBJ1-6 for the parts outside the CDR3, the full variable domain is KAGVTQTPRYLIKTRGQQVTLSCSPISGHRSVSWYQQTPGQGLQFLFEYFSETQRNKGNFPGRFSGRQFSNSRSEMNVSTLELGDSALYLCASSFGLDSPLHFGNGTRLTVT.

The chain joins TRBV7-2 to TRBJ2-5; TRBD1 is a possible D gene (6 bases). V shed 5 bases and J shed 1 base, with 14 bases lying between them. This CDR3 comprises 15 residues. Germline V gene sequence: CDR1 SGHTA, CDR2 FQGNSA. This CDR3 is CASSRDTRSQETQYF. CDR3 DNA: TGTGCCAGCAGCCGGGACACTAGGAGCCAAGAGACCCAGTACTTC. The variable domain in full, with the rest retrieved from reference TRBV7-2 and TRBJ2-5, is GAGVSQSPSNKVTEKGKDVELRCDPISGHTALYWYRQSLGQGLEFLIYFQGNSAPDKSGLPSDRFSAERTGGSVSTLTIQRTQQEDSAVYLCASSRDTRSQETQYFGPGTRLLVL.

The rearrangement joins TRBV6-2 or TRBV6-3 to TRBJ1-1; tentatively, D is TRBD1 (5 bases). This CDR3 is built from 15 residues. V shed 3 bases and J shed 5 bases, with 16 bases lying between them. Germline CDR1 and CDR2: MNHEY and SVGEGT. The CDR3 spells CASSYDGGYRTEAFF. The CDR3 DNA reads as TGTGCCAGCAGTTATGATGGGGGATACAGGACTGAAGCTTTCTTT.

The V and J genes are TRBV3-1 (or the pseudogene TRBV3-2) and TRBJ2-3; 10 bases align to TRBD1. V lost 0 bases and J lost 2; bases outside the gene matches: 5. The germline V gene has CDR1 LGHDT and CDR2 YNNKEL (reference sequence). CDR3 length: 17 residues. CDR3 DNA: TGTGCCAGCAGCCAAGATGGGGACAGGGGATTCACAGATACGCAGTATTTT. It translates to CASSQDGDRGFTDTQYF.

The chain couples TRBV6-2 or TRBV6-3 to TRBJ2-1, with D perhaps assigned TRBD1 or TRBD2 (5 bases each). Trimming left V 1 base short and J 7 bases short, with 17 bases between. Per germline, CDR1 MNHEY and CDR2 SVGEGT. The CDR3 consists of 16 residues. CDR3 sequence: CASSYWGPDGTNEQFF. The DNA of the CDR3 is TGTGCCAGCAGTTACTGGGGACCCGATGGAACAAATGAGCAGTTCTTC.

This sequence joins TRBV5-1 and TRBJ2-2; D uncertain. V lost 4 bases and J 2 bases, leaving 3 bases between the germline ends. The CDR3 has 12 amino acids. Germline CDR1 reads SGHRS; CDR2 reads YFSETQ. The DNA for the CDR3 is TGCGCCAGCAGCCAAAACACCGGGGAGCTGTTTTTT. This codes for CASSQNTGELFF.

The gene calls are TRBV29-1 and TRBJ2-2; D perhaps matches TRBD2 (6 bases). This CDR3 is 15 amino acids long. The germline gives CDR1 SQVTM, CDR2 ANQGSEA. V shed 7 bases and J shed 2 bases, with 17 bases lying between them. CDR3 in amino acids: CSAQWTNLNTGELFF. The CDR3 bases are TGCAGCGCCCAATGGACTAACCTCAACACCGGGGAGCTGTTTTTT.

The genes are TRBV2 and TRBJ1-5; D gene unclear. The V gene's germline CDR1 is SNHLY and CDR2 FYNNEI. The ends were cut back, 1 base at V and 0 bases at J, with 7 bases in the middle. This CDR3 contains 15 residues. In DNA, the CDR3 is TGTGCCAGCAGTGAAGGAGGATCTAGCAATCAGCCCCAGCATTTT. This codes for CASSEGGSSNQPQHF.

The rearrangement uses TRBV7-2 and TRBJ1-5, with D uncertain. The germline V gene has CDR1 SGHTA and CDR2 FQGNSA. The CDR3 is made up of 14 amino acids. With 2 bases removed from V and 5 bases from J, the gap between germline ends came to 10 bases. CDR3 protein: CASSLRALDQPQHF. The DNA for the CDR3 is TGTGCCAGCAGCTTAAGGGCCCTCGATCAGCCCCAGCATTTT.

V and J are TRBV24-1 and TRBJ2-4, with D possibly called TRBD1 or TRBD2 (6 bases each). Germline V gene sequence: CDR1 KGHDR, CDR2 SFDVKD. There are 16 residues in the CDR3. The ends were cut back, 1 base at V and 6 bases at J, with 15 bases in the middle. DNA of the CDR3: TGTGCCACCAGTGATTTAAGGGGGGCAAGTTCAAACATTCAGTACTTC. Protein: CATSDLRGASSNIQYF.

Here the CDR3 DNA reads TGTGCCAGCTCTTTGGCCGCCGGGACCGGGGAGCTGTTTTTT. Amino acid sequence: CASSLAAGTGELFF. The chain links TRBV18 to TRBJ2-2; unclear D gene. Germline V CDR1 and CDR2: KGHSH, LQKENI. The V gene lost 6 bases and the J gene lost 5 bases, with 13 bases spanning the gap. This CDR3 is built from 14 residues.

This chain links TRBV5-1 with TRBJ1-4; 7 nucleotides agree with TRBD1. The CDR3 has 14 residues. The germline V gene encodes CDR1 SGHRS and CDR2 YFSETQ. With V trimmed by 4 bases and J by 4 bases, 4 bases remained unmatched. The CDR3: CASSQGQLNEKLFF. CDR3 coding DNA: TGCGCCAGCAGCCAGGGACAGCTTAATGAAAAACTGTTTTTT. The full variable domain, completed using reference TRBV5-1 and TRBJ1-4, is KAGVTQTPRYLIKTRGQQVTLSCSPISGHRSVSWYQQTPGQGLQFLFEYFSETQRNKGNFPGRFSGRQFSNSRSEMNVSTLELGDSALYLCASSQGQLNEKLFFGSGTQLSVL.

CDR3 coding DNA: TGTGCCAGCAGCCCAGGGTCCGACTACGAGCAGTACTTC. Protein product: CASSPGSDYEQYF. The chain carries TRBV2 and TRBJ2-7; a weak D match, TRBD1 (5 bases). CDR1 is SNHLY, CDR2 FYNNEI, per germline. V lost 6 bases, J lost 3 bases, and 12 bases lay in between. The CDR3 is 13 residues long.

The chain employs TRBV7-3 and TRBJ2-5; D is possibly TRBD1 (6 bases). Germline V gene sequence: CDR1 SGHTA, CDR2 FQGTGA. V was clipped by 5 bases and J by 8 bases, with 12 bases between them. The CDR3 length is 12 residues. The chain's CDR3 is CASSINRETQYF. CDR3 coding DNA: TGTGCCAGCAGCATTAACAGGGAAACCCAGTACTTC.

V is TRBV30 and J is TRBJ2-2; a possible D gene is TRBD1 (5 bases). The CDR3 consists of 15 residues. Per the germline V gene, CDR1 is GTSNPN and CDR2 is SVGIG (reference sequence). V shed 0 bases and J shed 7 bases, with 15 bases lying between them. The CDR3 bases are TGTGCCTGGAGTGTACGGGCAGGGTTGCACGGGGAGCTGTTTTTT. Translated, it gives CAWSVRAGLHGELFF.

V and J are TRBV7-9 and TRBJ1-5, with D perhaps TRBD1 (6 bases). The CDR3 is made up of 14 amino acids. V lost 0 bases and J 6 bases, leaving 9 bases between the germline ends. The germline V gene has CDR1 SEHNR and CDR2 FQNEAQ (reference sequence). The CDR3 DNA reads as TGTGCCAGCAGCTTAGCGGGGGCAGGTCAGCCCCAGCATTTT. This sequence encodes CASSLAGAGQPQHF.

This chain joins TRBV29-1 and TRBJ2-1; tentatively, D is TRBD1 (5 bases). Germline V gene data show CDR1 as SQVTM and CDR2 as ANQGSEA. With 6 bases removed from V and 4 bases from J, the gap between germline ends came to 10 bases. The CDR3 length is 12 residues. CDR3 amino acids: CSVGHPYNEQFF. The CDR3 DNA follows: TGCAGCGTAGGACACCCGTACAATGAGCAGTTCTTC.

This chain uses TRBV11-2 with TRBJ1-5; maybe TRBD1 (6 bases). CDR1 and CDR2 (germline): SGHAT, FQNNGV. This CDR3 comprises 15 residues. V lost 1 base, J lost 4 bases, and 11 bases lay in between. The CDR3 sequence: CASSLGGGTNQPQHF. CDR3 DNA sequence: TGTGCCAGCAGCTTAGGAGGGGGGACAAATCAGCCCCAGCATTTT.

The V gene is TRBV9, the J gene TRBJ2-5, with D unresolved. Trimming took 1 base from V and 2 from J, leaving 6 bases between them. This CDR3 contains 13 residues. Germline V gene data show CDR1 as SGDLS and CDR2 as YYNGEE. Written as DNA, the CDR3 is TGTGCCAGCAGCGTAAACAGACAAGAGACCCAGTACTTC. This sequence encodes CASSVNRQETQYF.

The chain combines TRBV9 with TRBJ2-3; 9 bases are a match to TRBD1. V gave up 4 bases and J gave up 6 bases; unmatched junction bases: 6. The CDR3 extends over 14 amino acids. The V gene's germline CDR1 is SGDLS and CDR2 YYNGEE. CDR3 residues: CASSTGTGLDTQYF. Written as DNA, the CDR3 is TGTGCCAGCAGCACCGGGACAGGGCTTGATACGCAGTATTTT.